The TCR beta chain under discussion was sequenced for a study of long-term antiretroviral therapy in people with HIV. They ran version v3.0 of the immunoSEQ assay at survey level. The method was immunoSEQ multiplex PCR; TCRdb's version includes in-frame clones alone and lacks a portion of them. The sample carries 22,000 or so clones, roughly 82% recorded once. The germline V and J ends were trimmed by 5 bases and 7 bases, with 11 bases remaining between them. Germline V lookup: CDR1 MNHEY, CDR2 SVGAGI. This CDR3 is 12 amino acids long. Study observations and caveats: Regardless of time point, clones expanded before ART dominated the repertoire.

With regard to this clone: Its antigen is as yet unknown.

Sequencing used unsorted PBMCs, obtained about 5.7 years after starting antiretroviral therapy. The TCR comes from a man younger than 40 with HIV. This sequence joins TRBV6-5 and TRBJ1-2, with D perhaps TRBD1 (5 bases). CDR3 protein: CASSKPRGGYTF. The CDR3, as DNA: TGTGCCAGCAGTAAACCGAGGGGTGGCTACACCTTC.